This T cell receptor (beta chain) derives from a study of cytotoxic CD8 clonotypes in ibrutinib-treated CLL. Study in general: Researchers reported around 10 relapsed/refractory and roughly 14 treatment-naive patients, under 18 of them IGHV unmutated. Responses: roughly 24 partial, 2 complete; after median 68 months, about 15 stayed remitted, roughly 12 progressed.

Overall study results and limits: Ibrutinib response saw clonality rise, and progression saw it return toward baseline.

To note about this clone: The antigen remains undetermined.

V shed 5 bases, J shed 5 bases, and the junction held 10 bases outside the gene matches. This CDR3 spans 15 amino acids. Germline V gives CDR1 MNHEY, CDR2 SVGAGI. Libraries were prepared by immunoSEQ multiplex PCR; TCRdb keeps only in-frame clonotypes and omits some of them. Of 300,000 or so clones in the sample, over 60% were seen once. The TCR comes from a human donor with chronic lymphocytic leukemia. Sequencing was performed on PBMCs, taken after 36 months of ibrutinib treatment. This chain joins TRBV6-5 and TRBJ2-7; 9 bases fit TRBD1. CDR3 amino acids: CASSAPGQGPDEQYF. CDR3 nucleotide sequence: TGTGCCAGCAGTGCCCCGGGACAGGGCCCTGACGAGCAGTACTTC.